The 31 T cell receptor beta chains given below trace back to one sample, sequenced in a study of T cell responses to AZD1222 COVID-19 vaccine. Only in-frame clones appear in the TCRdb table, and some are missing; sequencing was by immunoSEQ multiplex PCR. The sample consists of about 50,000 clones, 60% to 80% of them appearing once. Sequencing was performed on peripheral blood, taken 28 days after the second AZD1222 dose. Source of these receptors: an adult who received the AZD1222 COVID-19 vaccine.

The V and J genes are TRBV7-2 and TRBJ2-3; D assignment may be TRBD1 or TRBD2 (5 bases each). This CDR3 region has 15 residues. Trimming cost V 1 base and J 6 bases, with 14 bases left between them. In germline, CDR1 is SGHTA, CDR2 FQGNSA. CDR3 nucleotides: TGTGCCAGCAGCTTAGGGACTCTCAAGGGGGATACGCAGTATTTT. Translation gives CASSLGTLKGDTQYF.

Of note for this clone: Different DNA sequences within this sample yield the same CDR3. The V call is TRBV15, the J call TRBJ2-1, with 9 bases identical to TRBD2. J lost 6 bases, V lost 0 bases, and 9 bases had no gene match. CDR1 LNHNV and CDR2 YYDKDF come from the germline V gene (reference sequence). This CDR3 spans 17 amino acids. The CDR3 DNA sequence: TGTGCCACCAGCAGAGAGATGACAGCGGGGGGAGCCAATGAGCAGTTCTTC. Translated: CATSREMTAGGANEQFF.

V and J are TRBV18 and TRBJ1-5; weak D call: TRBD1 (6 bases). Germline CDR1 KGHSH, CDR2 LQKENI. Trimming cost V 3 bases and J 2 bases, with 14 bases left between them. The CDR3 has 16 residues. The CDR3 loop is CASSPLGGGGNQPQHF. The DNA for the CDR3 is TGTGCCAGCTCACCTTTAGGGGGAGGTGGCAATCAGCCCCAGCATTTT.

The genes are TRBV2 and TRBJ2-7; D remains ambiguous. V was trimmed by 10 bases and J by 5 bases, leaving 9 bases between them. Germline loops: CDR1 SNHLY, CDR2 FYNNEI. The CDR3 runs to 10 residues. CDR3 amino acids: CAKAGHEQYV. DNA for the CDR3: TGTGCCAAAGCAGGCCACGAGCAGTACGTC.

The rearrangement joins TRBV11-2 to TRBJ1-6; tentative D call: TRBD1 (6 bases). V gave up 5 bases and J gave up 11 bases, with 13 bases separating them. This CDR3 has 13 residues. Germline V gene lookup returns CDR1 SGHAT and CDR2 FQNNGV. The CDR3 region has the DNA TGTGCCAGCAGCGCCACAGGGTGGGCACCCCTCCACTTT. Encoded protein: CASSATGWAPLHF.

The chain recombines TRBV2 with TRBJ2-3; 9 nucleotides line up with TRBD1. CDR1 SNHLY and CDR2 FYNNEI come from the germline V gene. This CDR3 region has 16 residues. Germline trimming cut 5 bases from V and 5 bases from J; bases unmatched to any gene: 11. CDR3 sequence (DNA): TGTGCCAGCAGTCCCCACGGGACAGGGTCAGGAGATACGCAGTATTTT. It codes for CASSPHGTGSGDTQYF.

The chain couples TRBV14 to TRBJ2-7; TRBD1 might be the D (6 bases). The CDR3 runs 14 residues. V was trimmed by 4 bases and J by 6 bases, leaving 16 bases between them. Germline V gives CDR1 SGHDN, CDR2 FVKESK. The CDR3: CASSPGTPPGEQYF. CDR3 sequence (DNA): TGTGCCAGCAGCCCCGGGACACCTCCGGGCGAGCAGTACTTC.

V and J are TRBV7-9 and TRBJ1-2, with unresolved D. The CDR3 length is 17 residues. Per the germline V gene, CDR1 is SEHNR and CDR2 is FQNEAQ (reference sequence). Trimming stripped 1 base from V and 0 bases from J, with 15 bases between. The CDR3 region has the DNA TGTGCCAGCAGCTTAGATGGTGGGTTGGGAGCTAACTATGGCTACACCTTC. This codes for CASSLDGGLGANYGYTF.

The J gene is TRBJ2-7, the V gene TRBV7-6; no firm D call. The germline V gene encodes CDR1 SGHVS and CDR2 FNYEAQ. Trimming pared 5 bases from V and 0 bases from J, leaving 17 bases between. The CDR3 loop spans 16 amino acids. As DNA, the CDR3 is TGTGCCAGCAGCCCGACCCCCGCTGTCAGCTCCTACGAGCAGTACTTC. Translating it yields CASSPTPAVSSYEQYF.

The sample holds a few counts of this clone. The chain carries TRBV9 and TRBJ2-7, with D possibly matching TRBD1 (7 bases). Germline V gene lookup returns CDR1 SGDLS and CDR2 YYNGEE. The CDR3 spans 13 residues. V gave up 4 bases and J gave up 7 bases, with 15 bases separating them. The CDR3 coding sequence is TGTGCCAGCAGCCCGACGACAGGGAGGGAGCAGTACTTC. This translates into CASSPTTGREQYF.

This chain connects TRBV3-1 (or the pseudogene TRBV3-2) to TRBJ1-2; D possibly corresponds to TRBD1 (6 bases). Germline V gene sequence: CDR1 LGHDT, CDR2 YNNKEL (reference sequence). V lost 0 bases, J lost 4 bases, and 15 bases lay in between. The length of the CDR3 is 16 residues. CDR3 loop: CASSQDPGALGYGYTF. The CDR3 DNA reads TGTGCCAGCAGCCAAGATCCGGGGGCTTTGGGCTATGGCTACACCTTC.

This rearrangement joins TRBV28 to TRBJ1-1; 7 bases map to TRBD1. V dropped 6 bases and J dropped 4; count of bases not matched to a gene: 8. CDR1 and CDR2 (germline): MDHEN, SYDVKM. The CDR3 loop spans 14 amino acids. The DNA for the CDR3 is TGTGCCAGCAGCTCGTACAGGGGAGGCACTGAAGCTTTCTTT. Amino acids: CASSSYRGGTEAFF.

The V call is TRBV7-8, the J call TRBJ2-7, with a weak D call TRBD1 (5 bases). V was shortened by 5 bases and J by 4 bases, with 9 bases between the two germline ends. The germline gives CDR1 SGHVS, CDR2 FQNEAQ. This CDR3 comprises 12 residues. This CDR3 reads CASSGDRYEQYF. CDR3 nucleotide sequence: TGTGCCAGCAGCGGAGACAGATACGAGCAGTACTTC.

The chain has TRBV10-2 and TRBJ1-1, with D tentatively TRBD1 (5 bases). Trimming took off 6 bases at V and 0 bases at J, with 11 bases between the two ends. Germline CDR1 and CDR2: WSHSY and SAAADI. This CDR3 comprises 14 residues. The CDR3 loop reads CASRTTAMNTEAFF. The CDR3 region has the DNA TGCGCCAGCAGGACGACAGCTATGAACACTGAAGCTTTCTTT.

The chain joins TRBV24-1 to TRBJ2-1; possibly TRBD1 for D (5 bases). V was clipped by 7 bases and J by 15 bases, with 18 bases between them. In germline, CDR1 is KGHDR, CDR2 SFDVKD. The CDR3 spans 12 residues. The CDR3 DNA reads TGTGCCACCAGCCACGACAGAGGTCCATGGTTCTTC. This gives the protein CATSHDRGPWFF.

Only a few counts were recorded for this clone. This sequence joins TRBV5-5 and TRBJ1-2; the match to TRBD1 covers 7 bases. CDR1 is SGHKS and CDR2 is YYEKEE in the germline V gene (reference sequence). This CDR3 region has 13 residues. V lost 4 bases and J lost 7; bases outside the gene matches: 7. The CDR3, as DNA: TGTGCCAGCAGCCGGGACAGCGGGGGTGGCTACACCTTC. This codes for CASSRDSGGGYTF.

J is TRBJ2-7 and V is TRBV7-9; tentative D call: TRBD2 (6 bases). This CDR3 spans 13 amino acids. Looked up from germline, CDR1 is SEHNR and CDR2 is FQNEAQ (reference sequence). The V and J ends lost 5 bases and 6 bases respectively, with 14 bases between them. For the CDR3, the DNA is TGTGCCAGCAGCACGAGTCACGGGAGCGAGCAGTACTTC. Translated: CASSTSHGSEQYF.

The chain links TRBV2 to TRBJ1-5, with 11 nucleotides matching TRBD1. The length of the CDR3 is 15 residues. The V gene end was trimmed by 3 bases and the J gene end by 6 bases; junction bases not matched to a gene: 4. CDR1 is SNHLY, CDR2 FYNNEI, per germline. CDR3 protein: CASSEGQGVTQPQHF. The CDR3 region has the DNA TGTGCCAGCAGTGAGGGACAGGGGGTAACTCAGCCCCAGCATTTT.

This clone was seen a single time. The chain links TRBV25-1 to TRBJ1-4; D remains ambiguous. The V end lost 2 bases, the J end lost 0 bases, and 4 bases lay between the germline ends. Germline V gives CDR1 MGHDK, CDR2 SYGVNS. This CDR3 is 14 amino acids long. This CDR3 is CASSEASTNEKLFF. CDR3 nucleotide sequence: TGTGCCAGCAGTGAAGCATCAACTAATGAAAAACTGTTTTTT.

V and J are TRBV5-8 and TRBJ2-7; TRBD1 matches at 8 bases. Looked up from germline, CDR1 is SGHTS and CDR2 is YDEGEE. V was clipped by 3 bases and J by 1 base; unmatched bases: 9. The CDR3 is 16 amino acids. This CDR3 reads CASSSRGTGVSYEQYV. The CDR3 DNA is TGTGCCAGCAGCTCGCGAGGGACAGGCGTTTCCTACGAGCAGTACGTC.

The chain uses TRBV2 and TRBJ2-3; the match to TRBD2 covers 11 bases. Germline CDR1 reads SNHLY; CDR2 reads FYNNEI. The CDR3 loop spans 15 amino acids. V was pared by 5 bases and J by 7 bases, with 8 bases of the junction left unmatched. Here the CDR3 DNA reads TGTGCCAGCAGTCGCCTAGCGGGAGGTGGAAATACGCAGTATTTT. Protein product: CASSRLAGGGNTQYF.

This clone was found a few times. The chain uses TRBV6-4 and TRBJ1-6, with a weak D call TRBD1 (5 bases). V dropped 8 bases and J dropped 7 bases, with 12 bases sitting between them. The CDR3 spans 13 residues. Germline V gene lookup returns CDR1 MRHNA and CDR2 SNTAGT. The CDR3 spells CASSDSSNSPLHF. CDR3 DNA sequence: TGTGCCAGCTCCGACAGCAGCAATTCACCCCTCCACTTT.

J is TRBJ2-6 and V is TRBV7-8; D is ambiguous. V gave up 3 bases and J gave up 0 bases, with 12 bases separating them. The germline V gene has CDR1 SGHVS and CDR2 FQNEAQ. The CDR3 contains 17 residues. CDR3 nucleotide sequence: TGTGCCAGCAGCTTTTCCCCTTCAAGCTCTGGGGCCAACGTCCTGACTTTC. Translated: CASSFSPSSSGANVLTF.

The table lists this clone with a count of one. This rearrangement joins TRBV11-2 to TRBJ2-1; D not resolved. CDR1 is SGHAT, CDR2 FQNNGV, per germline. With 2 bases removed from V and 0 bases from J, the gap between germline ends came to 2 bases. The CDR3 runs 13 residues. CDR3 sequence reads: CASSLFSYNEQFF. Here the CDR3 DNA reads TGTGCCAGCAGCTTATTCTCCTACAATGAGCAGTTCTTC.

In this sample, this clone turned up a few times. V usage is TRBV11-1 and J usage is TRBJ2-1; 7 nucleotides line up with TRBD1. The CDR3 extends over 13 amino acids. The germline V gene has CDR1 SGHAT and CDR2 FQDESV (reference sequence). Losses at the gene ends were 0 bases for V and 7 bases for J; bases not matched to a gene: 0. CDR3 in DNA: TGTGCCAGCAGCTTAGCCAGGGGGAATGAGCAGTTCTTC. The encoded protein is CASSLARGNEQFF.

The J gene is TRBJ1-6, the V gene TRBV5-1; 8 bases agree with TRBD1. J lost 9 bases, V lost 3 bases, and 8 bases had no gene match. This CDR3 contains 15 residues. Germline CDR1 and CDR2: SGHRS and YFSETQ. CDR3 in DNA: TGCGCCAGCAGCTGGATGACAGGGGCGATTTCACCCCTCCACTTT. Its protein product is CASSWMTGAISPLHF. The full variable domain, rest sourced from reference TRBV5-1 and TRBJ1-6, is KAGVTQTPRYLIKTRGQQVTLSCSPISGHRSVSWYQQTPGQGLQFLFEYFSETQRNKGNFPGRFSGRQFSNSRSEMNVSTLELGDSALYLCASSWMTGAISPLHFGNGTRLTVT.

This sequence joins TRBV7-2 and TRBJ2-2; D unresolved. V was pared by 5 bases and J by 5 bases, with 6 bases between. Germline CDR1 SGHTA, CDR2 FQGNSA. The CDR3 is 12 amino acids. The CDR3 protein is CASSLRTGELFF. The CDR3 DNA reads TGTGCCAGCAGCCTTCGAACCGGGGAGCTGTTTTTT. Complete variable domain (other parts from reference TRBV7-2 and TRBJ2-2): GAGVSQSPSNKVTEKGKDVELRCDPISGHTALYWYRQSLGQGLEFLIYFQGNSAPDKSGLPSDRFSAERTGGSVSTLTIQRTQQEDSAVYLCASSLRTGELFFGEGSRLTVL.

Comment on this clone: The sample holds other DNA sequences that translate to the same CDR3. This rearrangement joins TRBV5-1 to TRBJ1-1; unclear D gene. CDR3 size: 15 residues. Germline V gene data show CDR1 as SGHRS and CDR2 as YFSETQ. Between the trimmed V and J ends, which lost 4 bases and 0 bases, there was a span of 13 bases. The CDR3 here is CASSPRVGLNTEAFF. In DNA, the CDR3 is TGCGCCAGCAGCCCAAGGGTGGGCTTGAACACTGAAGCTTTCTTT.

The chain uses TRBV5-4 and TRBJ2-1, with no clear D. Trimming cost V 3 bases and J 5 bases, with 6 bases left between them. Germline V gives CDR1 SGHNT, CDR2 YYREEE (reference sequence). The CDR3 sequence is 12 residues long. Written as DNA, the CDR3 is TGTGCCAGCAGCTCGAACCACAATGAGCAGTTCTTC. Protein sequence: CASSSNHNEQFF.

The sample holds one count of this clone. The chain uses TRBV5-4 and TRBJ2-7, with D maybe TRBD2 (5 bases). This CDR3 spans 13 amino acids. Trimming cost V 7 bases and J 6 bases, with 17 bases left between them. CDR1 and CDR2 from the germline V gene are SGHNT and YYREEE (reference sequence). DNA of the CDR3: TGTGCCAGCGTTGGGCCGAGGGCCCCCGAGCAGTACTTC. Its protein is CASVGPRAPEQYF.

This clone is categorized as medium-sized. The chain combines TRBV24-1 with TRBJ2-1; D gene uncertain. The V end lost 3 bases, the J end lost 6 bases, and 2 bases lay between the germline ends. CDR1 and CDR2 (germline): KGHDR, SFDVKD. The CDR3 is 11 amino acids. CDR3 residues: CATSDVNEQFF. CDR3 sequence (DNA): TGTGCCACCAGTGATGTCAATGAGCAGTTCTTC.